The 20 T cell receptor beta chains given below trace back to one sample, sequenced in a study of blood T cell repertoires in COVID-19. Assay used: immunoSEQ multiplex PCR; TCRdb lists only in-frame clones, some missing. The sample shows about 40,000 clones, 85% to 90% of them seen only once. Sequencing input: peripheral blood. These receptors were obtained from a man in his fifties or sixties in a cohort sampled during active COVID-19.

The chain uses TRBV6-2 or TRBV6-3 and TRBJ2-5; 10 bases line up with TRBD2. Losses at the gene ends were 2 bases for V and 1 base for J; bases not matched to a gene: 10. The V gene's germline CDR1 is MNHEY and CDR2 SVGEGT. CDR3 size: 18 residues. CDR3 DNA: TGTGCCAGCAGTTACCCGGGACTAGCGACCGCGACCCAAGAGACCCAGTACTTC. It yields the protein CASSYPGLATATQETQYF.

This chain uses TRBV5-1 with TRBJ2-1; tentatively, D is TRBD1 (5 bases). Germline CDR1 reads SGHRS; CDR2 reads YFSETQ. Trimming cost V 0 bases and J 10 bases, with 8 bases left between them. This CDR3 comprises 12 residues. CDR3 nucleotide sequence: TGCGCCAGCAGCTTGGGGCAGGGAGAGCAGTTCTTC. The encoded protein is CASSLGQGEQFF.

The J gene is TRBJ1-6, the V gene TRBV5-4; perhaps TRBD1 as D (5 bases). Trimming removed 0 bases from V and 7 bases from J, with 11 bases in between. Looked up from germline, CDR1 is SGHNT and CDR2 is YYREEE (reference sequence). The CDR3 is 15 residues long. CDR3 loop: CASSLANDRNSPLHF. For the CDR3, the DNA is TGTGCCAGCAGCTTGGCAAACGACAGAAATTCACCCCTCCACTTT.

The chain links TRBV18 to TRBJ2-5, with TRBD1 matching 7 bases. The CDR3 contains 12 residues. Germline V CDR1 and CDR2: KGHSH, LQKENI. Trimming cost V 5 bases and J 4 bases; bases outside gene matches: 1. CDR3 in amino acids: CASSTGAETQYF. The CDR3 region has the DNA TGTGCCAGCTCAACAGGGGCAGAGACCCAGTACTTC.

This chain connects TRBV2 to TRBJ2-5; possibly TRBD2 for D (6 bases). The length of the CDR3 is 15 residues. Germline V gene lookup returns CDR1 SNHLY and CDR2 FYNNEI. Trimming cost V 0 bases and J 5 bases, with 13 bases left between them. The CDR3 protein is CASSEALGGLETQYF. DNA for the CDR3: TGTGCCAGCAGTGAAGCGCTCGGAGGGTTGGAGACCCAGTACTTC.

The chain uses TRBV2 and TRBJ2-3; D is possibly TRBD1 (6 bases). Trimming removed 4 bases from V and 2 bases from J, with 13 bases in between. Germline CDR1 SNHLY, CDR2 FYNNEI. This CDR3 is built from 15 residues. Here the CDR3 reads CASSAQGGATDTQYF. For the CDR3, the DNA is TGTGCCAGCAGTGCACAGGGTGGGGCCACAGATACGCAGTATTTT.

This clone has only one observation. V is TRBV5-6 and J is TRBJ1-1; 9 bases map to TRBD1. Germline lookup yields CDR1 SGHDT and CDR2 YYEEEE. This CDR3 spans 15 amino acids. Germline trimming cut 4 bases from V and 4 bases from J; bases unmatched to any gene: 8. The CDR3 loop is CASSGNRGRFTEAFF. The CDR3 bases are TGTGCCAGCAGCGGAAACAGGGGGCGGTTCACTGAAGCTTTCTTT. The complete variable domain, with remaining parts taken from reference TRBV5-6 and TRBJ1-1, reads DAGVTQSPTHLIKTRGQQVTLRCSPKSGHDTVSWYQQALGQGPQFIFQYYEEEERQRGNFPDRFSGHQFPNYSSELNVNALLLGDSALYLCASSGNRGRFTEAFFGQGTRLTVV.

This clone was detected only a few times. The chain links TRBV27 to TRBJ1-1, with 11 bases matching TRBD1. V shed 6 bases and J 4 bases; nucleotides not matched to a gene: 4. This CDR3 is built from 14 residues. Per germline, CDR1 MNHEY and CDR2 SMNVEV (reference sequence). The CDR3 nucleotides are TGTGCCAGCAGCTACGGGACAGGGGGCACTGAAGCTTTCTTT. This sequence encodes CASSYGTGGTEAFF.

This clone was seen at least ten times. The chain joins TRBV25-1 to TRBJ1-4; no definite D call. Per the germline V gene, CDR1 is MGHDK and CDR2 is SYGVNS. The V end lost 0 bases, the J end lost 8 bases, and 16 bases lay between the germline ends. This CDR3 contains 16 residues. CDR3 nucleotide sequence: TGTGCCAGCAGTGAATATACCCACGAGATCGAGGAAAAACTGTTTTTT. The encoded protein is CASSEYTHEIEEKLFF.

The CDR3 DNA reads TGTGCCAGCAGCGACAGGGAAAATCAGCCCCAGCATTTT. Its protein product is CASSDRENQPQHF. The V and J genes are TRBV6-2 or TRBV6-3 and TRBJ1-5; 7 bases are a match to TRBD1. The CDR3 consists of 13 residues. CDR1 is MNHEY and CDR2 is SVGEGT in the germline V gene. Trimming removed 6 bases from V and 4 bases from J; junction bases left unmatched: 3.

The V gene is TRBV10-3, the J gene TRBJ2-3, with 8 bases that match TRBD2. CDR1 and CDR2 (germline): ENHRY, SYGVKD. The CDR3 loop spans 14 amino acids. V was pared by 6 bases and J by 2 bases, with 4 bases of the junction left unmatched. The CDR3 region is CAIRGAGATDTQYF. The CDR3 region has the DNA TGTGCCATCAGGGGAGCGGGAGCCACAGATACGCAGTATTTT.

V gene TRBV6-6 combines with J gene TRBJ2-1; 9 bases are shared with TRBD1. Trimming took 2 bases from V and 7 from J; bases not matched to a gene: 6. The CDR3 contains 15 residues. Germline V gene data show CDR1 as MNHNY and CDR2 as SVGAGI (reference sequence). The CDR3 DNA follows: TGTGCCAGCAGTTACCCGGGACAGGGCTTGAATGAGCAGTTCTTC. Amino acid sequence: CASSYPGQGLNEQFF.

CDR3 residues: CASSPVGGNTEAFF. In nucleotides, the CDR3 is TGTGCCAGCAGTCCCGTAGGAGGGAACACTGAAGCTTTCTTT. This rearrangement joins TRBV9 to TRBJ1-1; no firm D call. This CDR3 has 14 amino acids. The germline gives CDR1 SGDLS, CDR2 YYNGEE. With 5 bases removed from V and 1 base from J, the gap between germline ends came to 12 bases.

The J gene is TRBJ2-5, the V gene TRBV12-3 or TRBV12-4; no reliable D call. The CDR3 has 13 amino acids. V was trimmed by 10 bases and J by 2 bases, leaving 14 bases between them. CDR3 protein: CATQWSPQETQYF. The CDR3 DNA is TGTGCCACCCAGTGGAGCCCACAAGAGACCCAGTACTTC.

The rearrangement joins TRBV4-1 to TRBJ1-3; D is undetermined. This CDR3 region has 12 residues. Germline CDR1 is MGHRA and CDR2 is YSYEKL. V was shortened by 4 bases and J by 4 bases, with 5 bases between the two germline ends. The CDR3 sequence: CASSPRGNTIYF. The CDR3 DNA sequence: TGCGCCAGCAGCCCCCGGGGAAACACCATATATTTT.

In the case of this clone: One junction end disagrees with the germline gene, perhaps due to a read error. This sequence joins TRBV5-1 and TRBJ2-3; 9 bases are a match to TRBD2. This CDR3 contains 13 residues. CDR1 SGHRS and CDR2 YFSETQ come from the germline V gene. In nucleotides, the CDR3 is TGCGCCAGCAATAGCGGGAGCACGGATACGCAGTATTTT. Amino acid sequence: CASNSGSTDTQYF.

The chain recombines TRBV9 with TRBJ2-5; D is perhaps TRBD1 (6 bases). V lost 4 bases, J lost 2 bases, and 15 bases lay in between. The CDR3 runs to 15 residues. Germline CDR1 is SGDLS and CDR2 is YYNGEE. DNA of the CDR3: TGTGCCAGCAGCCCCGGTTTGGGGACACAAGAGACCCAGTACTTC. Amino acid sequence: CASSPGLGTQETQYF.

V and J are TRBV12-5 and TRBJ2-7, with D perhaps TRBD2 (6 bases). This CDR3 spans 17 amino acids. Trimming took off 6 bases at V and 4 bases at J, with 25 bases between the two ends. Germline CDR1 LGHNT, CDR2 FRNRAP. The CDR3 is CASGTPSVGGGPYEQYF. The CDR3 bases are TGTGCTAGTGGGACCCCCTCCGTGGGGGGAGGACCATACGAGCAGTACTTC.

The chain combines TRBV18 with TRBJ2-2; D is uncertain. This CDR3 is built from 16 residues. Germline V gene data show CDR1 as KGHSH and CDR2 as LQKENI. V was trimmed by 5 bases and J by 6 bases, leaving 19 bases between them. CDR3 DNA sequence: TGTGCCAGCTCATCGTATGGCGGTATAGGCGCCGGGGAGCTGTTTTTT. It translates to CASSSYGGIGAGELFF.

The gene calls are TRBV11-3 and TRBJ1-6; D gene unclear. Germline V CDR1 and CDR2: SGHNT, YENEEA. The CDR3 sequence is 12 residues long. The germline V and J ends were trimmed by 0 bases and 9 bases, with 3 bases remaining between them. The CDR3 protein is CASSLDSSPLHF. The DNA for the CDR3 is TGTGCCAGCAGCTTAGATAGTTCACCCCTCCACTTT.